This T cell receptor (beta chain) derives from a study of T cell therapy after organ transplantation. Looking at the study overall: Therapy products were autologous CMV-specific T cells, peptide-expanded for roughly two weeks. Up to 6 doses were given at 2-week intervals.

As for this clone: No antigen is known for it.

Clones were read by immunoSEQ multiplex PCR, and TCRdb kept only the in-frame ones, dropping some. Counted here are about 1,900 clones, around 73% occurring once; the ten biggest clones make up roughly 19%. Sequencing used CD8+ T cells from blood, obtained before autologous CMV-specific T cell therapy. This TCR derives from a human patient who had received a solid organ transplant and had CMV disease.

CDR3 sequence (DNA): TGTGCCAGCAGTTTAGGGCAGGGGAACACTGAAGCTTTCTTT. Protein sequence: CASSLGQGNTEAFF. V and J are TRBV27 and TRBJ1-1; tentative D call: TRBD1 (5 bases). Germline assignment: CDR1 MNHEY and CDR2 SMNVEV (reference sequence). This CDR3 has 14 amino acids. The germline V and J ends were trimmed by 2 bases and 1 base, with 8 bases remaining between them.